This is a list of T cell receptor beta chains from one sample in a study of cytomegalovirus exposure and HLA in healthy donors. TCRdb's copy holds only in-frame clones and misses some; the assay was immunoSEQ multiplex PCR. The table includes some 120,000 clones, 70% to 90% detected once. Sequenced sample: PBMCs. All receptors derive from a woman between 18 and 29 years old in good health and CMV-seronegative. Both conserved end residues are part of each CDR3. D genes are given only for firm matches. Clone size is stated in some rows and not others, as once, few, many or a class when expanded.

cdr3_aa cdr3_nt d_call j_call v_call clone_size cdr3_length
CASSPQGATNYGYTF TGTGCCAGCAGTCCACAGGGGGCGACCAACTATGGCTACACCTTC TRBD1 TRBJ1-2 TRBV6-5 . 15
CASSKRLAGAIYNEQFF TGTGCCAGCAGCAAGCGACTAGCGGGAGCTATTTACAATGAGCAGTTCTTC TRBD2 TRBJ2-1 TRBV9 . 17
CASSVGGAGGMSEQFF TGTGCCAGCAGCGTAGGGGGAGCGGGAGGTATGAGTGAGCAGTTCTTC TRBD2 TRBJ2-1 TRBV9 . 16
CASMPRGAGTGELFF TGCGCCAGCATGCCCCGGGGGGCAGGCACCGGGGAGCTGTTTTTT . TRBJ2-2 TRBV5-1 . 15
CATIAGLGTYGYTF TGTGCCACCATCGCGGGACTAGGGACCTATGGCTACACCTTC . TRBJ1-2 TRBV2 . 14
CASRARQGRNYGYTF TGTGCAAGTCGCGCCCGACAGGGACGCAACTATGGCTACACCTTC . TRBJ1-2 TRBV12-2 . 15
CASSSQGVDEKLFF TGTGCCAGCAGCTCACAGGGGGTAGATGAAAAACTGTTTTTT TRBD1 TRBJ1-4 TRBV7-2 . 14
CASSRTGDGLNEQFF TGTGCCAGCAGCCGAACGGGAGATGGGCTCAATGAGCAGTTCTTC . TRBJ2-1 TRBV4-2 . 15
CASSVGGRGSRSSYEQYF TGTGCCAGCAGTGTCGGCGGCAGGGGGAGCCGAAGCTCCTACGAGCAGTACTTC TRBD1 TRBJ2-7 TRBV2 . 18
CAGGISSYNEQFF TGCGCCGGAGGTATTTCCTCCTACAATGAGCAGTTCTTC . TRBJ2-1 TRBV10-1 . 13
CASSLGPGYGYTF TGTGCCAGCAGTTTGGGCCCAGGCTATGGCTACACCTTC . TRBJ1-2 TRBV27 . 13
CASSVGGGVYEQYF TGTGCCAGCAGCGTTGGCGGGGGAGTCTACGAGCAGTACTTC TRBD2 TRBJ2-7 TRBV9 . 14
CASDRGDNTGELFF TGTGCCAGCGACCGGGGGGACAACACCGGGGAGCTGTTTTTT TRBD2 TRBJ2-2 TRBV28 . 14
CASSFQNTGELFF TGTGCCAGCAGTTTTCAGAACACCGGGGAGCTGTTTTTT . TRBJ2-2 TRBV27 . 13
CASSLGRTSGRAGDEQYF TGTGCCAGCAGCTTGGGACGGACTAGCGGGAGGGCAGGAGACGAGCAGTACTTC TRBD2 TRBJ2-7 TRBV5-5 . 18
CASSRTANYQETQYF TGTGCCAGCAGTAGGACAGCAAACTACCAAGAGACCCAGTACTTC . TRBJ2-5 TRBV2 . 15
CASSQSAGGDTGELFF TGTGCCAGCAGCCAATCCGCGGGAGGGGACACCGGGGAGCTGTTTTTT TRBD2 TRBJ2-2 TRBV4-2 . 16
CAISETAGYEQFF TGTGCCATCAGTGAAACGGCGGGCTATGAGCAGTTCTTC . TRBJ2-1 TRBV10-3 . 13
CASSATPGGYADTQYF TGTGCCAGCAGCGCAACCCCGGGGGGGTACGCAGATACGCAGTATTTT TRBD2 TRBJ2-3 TRBV9 . 16
CASSQTSGRTYNEQFF TGTGCCAGCAGCCAAACTAGCGGGAGGACCTACAATGAGCAGTTCTTC TRBD2 TRBJ2-1 TRBV7-9 . 16
CASSQQGTNYGYTF TGTGCCAGCAGTCAGCAGGGGACCAACTATGGCTACACCTTC . TRBJ1-2 TRBV27 . 14
CARSLPSGPTPQFF TGTGCCAGAAGCTTGCCCAGCGGGCCCACCCCACAGTTCTTC . TRBJ2-1 TRBV5-3 . 14
CASSSDIYNPGDTQYF TGTGCCAGCAGCTCGGATATCTACAACCCGGGAGATACGCAGTATTTT . TRBJ2-3 TRBV7-8 . 16
CASSFKREKIDTQYF TGTGCCAGCAGCTTCAAGCGGGAGAAGATAGATACGCAGTATTTT TRBD2 TRBJ2-3 TRBV5-4 . 15
CASSFRDSYEQYF TGTGCCAGCAGCTTTAGGGACAGTTACGAGCAGTACTTC TRBD1 TRBJ2-7 TRBV5-4 . 13
CASSPRQEAYEQYF TGTGCCAGCAGCCCTAGACAGGAGGCCTACGAGCAGTACTTC . TRBJ2-7 TRBV11-2 . 14
CATSRGQGNEQYF TGTGCCACCAGCAGAGGACAGGGTAACGAGCAGTACTTC TRBD1 TRBJ2-7 TRBV15 . 13
CASRGLGTNTYNEQFF TGTGCCAGCAGAGGCCTCGGGACTAATACATACAATGAGCAGTTCTTC TRBD2 TRBJ2-1 TRBV27 few 16
CASRFSSGIPRQFF TGTGCCAGCAGGTTCTCTAGCGGGATCCCGAGGCAGTTCTTC TRBD2 TRBJ2-1 TRBV2 once 14
CASSPYGTSGTNEQFF TGTGCCAGCAGCCCATATGGGACTAGCGGGACCAATGAGCAGTTCTTC TRBD2 TRBJ2-1 TRBV9 . 16
CASSKTTANTEAFF TGTGCCAGCTCAAAGACTACGGCGAACACTGAAGCTTTCTTT . TRBJ1-1 TRBV18 . 14
CASRTGTGRDEQYF TGTGCCAGCAGAACCGGGACAGGGAGAGACGAGCAGTACTTC TRBD1 TRBJ2-7 TRBV6-5 few 14
CASSAFPRLDGGEFF TGTGCCAGCAGTGCCTTCCCCCGACTAGACGGGGGGGAGTTCTTC TRBD2 TRBJ2-1 TRBV25-1 . 15
CASSIGTGNMNTEAFF TGTGCCAGCTCCATTGGGACAGGGAACATGAACACTGAAGCTTTCTTT TRBD1 TRBJ1-1 TRBV18 . 16
CASSFTAGGVETQYF TGTGCCAGCAGTTTCACGGCGGGAGGAGTGGAGACCCAGTACTTC TRBD2 TRBJ2-5 TRBV28 . 15
CASSPRTSGRAKGLFF TGTGCCAGCAGCCCCAGGACTAGCGGGAGGGCCAAGGGTTTGTTCTTC TRBD2 TRBJ2-1 TRBV5-4 . 16
CASSELADIKQPQHF TGTGCCAGCAGTGAACTTGCTGACATCAAACAGCCCCAGCATTTT . TRBJ1-5 TRBV2 . 15
CASSLTSGRWNEQFF TGTGCCAGCAGCTTAACTAGCGGGAGGTGGAATGAGCAGTTCTTC TRBD2 TRBJ2-1 TRBV7-3 few 15
CASSKLAGGPREYF TGTGCCAGCAGTAAACTAGCGGGGGGGCCTCGGGAGTATTTT TRBD2 TRBJ2-3 TRBV2 . 14
CASSYPSGSNQPQHF TGTGCCAGCAGTTATCCGAGCGGGAGCAATCAGCCCCAGCATTTT . TRBJ1-5 TRBV28 . 15
CASSLFRLGQESYNEQFF TGTGCCAGCAGTTTATTCCGGCTGGGACAGGAGAGCTACAATGAGCAGTTCTTC TRBD1 TRBJ2-1 TRBV28 . 18
CASSWDRGYGYTF TGTGCCAGCAGCTGGGACAGGGGCTATGGCTACACCTTC TRBD1 TRBJ1-2 TRBV5-8 . 13
CASSLVPSGGTRSSTDTQYF TGCGCCAGCAGCTTGGTGCCTAGCGGGGGAACCCGTTCTAGCACAGATACGCAGTATTTT TRBD2 TRBJ2-3 TRBV5-1 . 20
CASRSTGLNTEAFF TGTGCCAGTAGATCCACAGGGTTGAACACTGAAGCTTTCTTT . TRBJ1-1 TRBV27 . 14
CAWSVLAGQETQYF TGTGCCTGGAGTGTACTTGCGGGACAAGAGACCCAGTACTTC . TRBJ2-5 TRBV30 once 14
CASSQGLRGLTGNTIYF TGCGCCAGCAGCCAAGGGTTAAGGGGCCTTACTGGAAACACCATATATTTT . TRBJ1-3 TRBV4-1 . 17
CASSPGTSGRGEQFF TGTGCCAGCAGTCCCGGGACTAGCGGGAGAGGTGAGCAGTTCTTC TRBD2 TRBJ2-1 TRBV27 . 15
CASSINSVQETQYF TGTGCCAGTAGTATAAATTCAGTTCAAGAGACCCAGTACTTC . TRBJ2-5 TRBV19 . 14
CASSLSGLSYNEQFF TGTGCCAGCAGCTTATCGGGTCTCTCCTACAATGAGCAGTTCTTC . TRBJ2-1 TRBV7-3 . 15
CASSLLDRGAGGTNTEAFF TGCGCCAGCAGCTTGCTCGACAGGGGGGCCGGTGGAACTAACACTGAAGCTTTCTTT TRBD1 TRBJ1-1 TRBV5-1 . 19
CASSKRPRTSGDTDTQYF TGTGCCAGCAGCAAAAGACCTCGGACTAGCGGTGACACAGATACGCAGTATTTT TRBD2 TRBJ2-3 TRBV14 once 18
CASSLVGGRGYEQFF TGTGCCAGCAGCTTAGTTGGCGGGAGGGGGTATGAGCAGTTCTTC TRBD2 TRBJ2-1 TRBV7-6 . 15